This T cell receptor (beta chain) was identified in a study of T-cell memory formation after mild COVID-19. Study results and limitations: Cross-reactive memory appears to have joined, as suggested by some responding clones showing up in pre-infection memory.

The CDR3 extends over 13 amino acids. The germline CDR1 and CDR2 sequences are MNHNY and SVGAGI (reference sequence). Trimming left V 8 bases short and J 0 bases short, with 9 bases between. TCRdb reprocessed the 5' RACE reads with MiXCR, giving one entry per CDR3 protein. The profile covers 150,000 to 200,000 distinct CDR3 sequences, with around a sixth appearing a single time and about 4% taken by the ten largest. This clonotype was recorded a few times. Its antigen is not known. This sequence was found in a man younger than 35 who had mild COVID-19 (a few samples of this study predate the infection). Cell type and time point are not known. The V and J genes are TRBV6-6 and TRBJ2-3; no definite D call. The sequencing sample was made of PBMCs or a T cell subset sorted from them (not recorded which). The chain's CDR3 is CASGLESTDTQYF. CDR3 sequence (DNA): TGTGCCAGCGGGCTAGAGAGCACAGATACGCAGTATTTT.